These 14 T cell receptor beta chains originate from one sample sequenced in a study of low-dose radiotherapy and immunotherapy resistance in tumors. Time point reported: after trial treatment. The treatment was: LDRT plus nivolumab, ipilimumab, low-dose cyclophosphamide and aspirin (RACIN trial). TRAV and TRBV primers primed cDNA for both TCRalpha and TCRbeta. TCRs underwent around 20 PCR cycles of amplification with a constant-region primer and V-primer adapter. TCRdb processed the reads anew with MiXCR; each CDR3 protein has one entry. This table holds approximately 100,000 distinct CDR3 sequences, 20% to 25% found once. Sequencing was performed on PBMCs, taken after low-dose radiotherapy plus immunotherapy. The source is a male donor with prostate cancer.

V gene TRBV11-1 combines with J gene TRBJ1-6; no definite D call. The germline gives CDR1 SGHAT, CDR2 FQDESV (reference sequence). Trimming stripped 4 bases from V and 9 bases from J, with 16 bases between. The CDR3 runs 15 residues. The chain's CDR3 is CASSSGVRAASPLHF. DNA of the CDR3: TGTGCCAGCAGCTCGGGAGTTCGTGCGGCTTCACCCCTCCACTTT.

In this sample, this clonotype turned up many times. Written as DNA, the CDR3 is TGTGCCAGCAGTGAAGCGAGGACTGGAAATTCACCCCTCCACTTT. Protein: CASSEARTGNSPLHF. The chain couples TRBV6-1 to TRBJ1-6; no clear D gene. The CDR3 extends over 15 amino acids. Germline V gene sequence: CDR1 MNHNS, CDR2 SASEGT. V was clipped by 0 bases and J by 7 bases, with 10 bases between them.

At least ten counts were recorded for this clonotype. The V and J genes are TRBV3-1 and TRBJ1-3, with D unclear. V shed 0 bases and J shed 0 bases, with 9 bases lying between them. This CDR3 spans 16 amino acids. Germline-derived CDR1 and CDR2 are LGHDT and YNNKEL (reference sequence). The CDR3 loop is CASSQDAGFSGNTIYF. CDR3 DNA: TGTGCCAGCAGCCAAGATGCGGGCTTCTCTGGAAACACCATATATTTT. The full variable domain, rest sourced from reference TRBV3-1 and TRBJ1-3, is DTAVSQTPKYLVTQMGNDKSIKCEQNLGHDTMYWYKQDSKKFLKIMFSYNNKELIINETVPNRFSPKSPDKAHLNLHINSLELGDSAVYFCASSQDAGFSGNTIYFGEGSWLTVV.

This clonotype has ten or more counts. The rearrangement uses TRBV3-1 and TRBJ2-1, with TRBD2 identical over 11 bases. Germline values: CDR1 LGHDT, CDR2 YNNKEL (reference sequence). V shed 4 bases, J shed 2 bases, and the junction held 7 bases outside the gene matches. The CDR3 is made up of 17 amino acids. In nucleotides, the CDR3 is TGTGCCAGCAGCCTCCCTAGCGGGGGGCGCCCCTACAATGAGCAGTTCTTC. This codes for CASSLPSGGRPYNEQFF.

The rearrangement joins TRBV7-3 to TRBJ2-1; D is perhaps TRBD1 (5 bases). The germline gives CDR1 SGHTA, CDR2 FQGTGA. The CDR3 is made up of 14 amino acids. V was shortened by 5 bases and J by 9 bases, with 17 bases between the two germline ends. The DNA for the CDR3 is TGTGCCAGCAGCCCCAGGGTTAGGAACGGTGAGCAGTTCTTC. Translating gives CASSPRVRNGEQFF.

This clonotype was seen ten or more times. The chain employs TRBV9 and TRBJ1-3; D is undetermined. Trimming removed 0 bases at V and 4 bases at J, with 5 bases between. The CDR3 length is 13 residues. Looked up from germline, CDR1 is SGDLS and CDR2 is YYNGEE. CDR3 DNA sequence: TGTGCCAGCAGCGTAGGGCGGGGAAACACCATATATTTT. Protein product: CASSVGRGNTIYF.

This clonotype was seen many times. The V gene is TRBV5-1, the J gene TRBJ1-4; weak D call: TRBD1 (6 bases). Trimming stripped 3 bases from V and 3 bases from J, with 12 bases between. CDR1 and CDR2 from the germline V gene are SGHRS and YFSETQ. This CDR3 has 15 residues. CDR3 sequence reads: CASSSPGQPNEKLFF. The DNA of the CDR3 is TGCGCCAGCAGCTCCCCGGGACAACCTAATGAAAAACTGTTTTTT.

The chain combines TRBV6-5 with TRBJ2-3, with 10 bases aligning to TRBD1. CDR1 is MNHEY and CDR2 is SVGAGI in the germline V gene. With V trimmed by 0 bases and J by 7 bases, 19 bases remained unmatched. The CDR3 is made up of 20 amino acids. The CDR3 sequence is CASSYSTVLKPGQGPHTQYF. The CDR3 bases are TGTGCCAGCAGTTACTCGACGGTTCTCAAACCGGGACAGGGGCCTCATACGCAGTATTTT.

Many counts were recorded for this clonotype. The chain is built from TRBV4-1 and TRBJ2-3; D is perhaps TRBD1 or TRBD2 (6 bases each). The germline V and J ends were trimmed by 0 bases and 4 bases, with 14 bases remaining between them. Germline-derived CDR1 and CDR2 are MGHRA and YSYEKL. CDR3 length equals 16 residues. In DNA form, the CDR3 reads TGCGCCAGCAGCCAAGAGGGGGGCCGGGTATCAGATACGCAGTATTTT. Protein sequence: CASSQEGGRVSDTQYF.

This clonotype was counted ten times or more. The gene calls are TRBV2 and TRBJ1-5; D unresolved. The CDR3 is made up of 16 amino acids. Germline CDR1 and CDR2: SNHLY and FYNNEI. V gave up 2 bases and J gave up 3 bases, with 14 bases separating them. Here the CDR3 DNA reads TGTGCCAGCAGTGAATACTGGTCCCCATACAATCAGCCCCAGCATTTT. It is translated as CASSEYWSPYNQPQHF.

V gene TRBV5-1 combines with J gene TRBJ2-1, with 7 nucleotides matching TRBD2. The length of the CDR3 is 13 residues. Germline V lookup: CDR1 SGHRS, CDR2 YFSETQ. V lost 0 bases to trimming and J lost 10 bases; unmatched junction nucleotides: 4. Here the CDR3 reads CASSLGREEEQFF. CDR3 coding DNA: TGCGCCAGCAGCTTGGGCCGGGAGGAGGAGCAGTTCTTC.

This clonotype was counted a few times. The chain links TRBV7-2 to TRBJ2-4, with 8 bases lining up with TRBD2. The CDR3 spans 14 residues. Germline V gene lookup returns CDR1 SGHTA and CDR2 FQGNSA. The J segment lost 8 bases and the V segment lost 6 bases, leaving 9 bases of the junction unmatched. The CDR3 loop is CASRNRGGEDIQYF. The CDR3 bases are TGTGCCAGCAGAAATCGGGGGGGGGAGGACATTCAGTACTTC.

The sample holds many counts of this clonotype. The chain uses TRBV5-3 and TRBJ1-5, with D perhaps matching TRBD1 (5 bases). TRBV5-3 is filed as an ORF, its function uncertain. The CDR3 extends over 13 amino acids. The V and J ends lost 8 bases and 4 bases respectively, with 13 bases between them. This CDR3 reads CASSRDGNQPQHF. In DNA form, the CDR3 reads TGTGCCAGCAGCCGGGACGGGAATCAGCCCCAGCATTTT.

The J gene is TRBJ2-1, the V gene TRBV5-1; a possible D gene is TRBD2 (7 bases). V was clipped by 5 bases and J by 8 bases, with 8 bases between them. This CDR3 spans 11 amino acids. Germline CDR1 reads SGHRS; CDR2 reads YFSETQ. CDR3 sequence reads: CASRGGDEQFF. For the CDR3, the DNA is TGCGCCAGCAGAGGGGGGGATGAGCAGTTCTTC. Complete variable domain (other parts from reference TRBV5-1 and TRBJ2-1): KAGVTQTPRYLIKTRGQQVTLSCSPISGHRSVSWYQQTPGQGLQFLFEYFSETQRNKGNFPGRFSGRQFSNSRSEMNVSTLELGDSALYLCASRGGDEQFFGPGTRLTVL.